This TCR beta chain derives from a study of control samples from healthy donors and cancer patients. The table came from immunoSEQ multiplex PCR; TCRdb's copy has only in-frame clones and leaves some out. The table has 180,000 or so clones, 85% to 95% seen once. The germline gives CDR1 LNHDA, CDR2 SQIVND (reference sequence). Trimming removed 7 bases at V and 0 bases at J, with 12 bases between. This CDR3 region has 14 residues. Material: blood. The clonotype was recovered from a woman aged 60-70 years in good health. This chain uses TRBV19 with TRBJ1-1, with no clear D. The CDR3 here is CASTSQPMNTEAFF. CDR3 DNA sequence: TGTGCCAGTACGAGCCAGCCGATGAACACTGAAGCTTTCTTT.